The entry that follows covers one T cell receptor (beta chain) sequence. The sample belongs to a study of control samples from healthy donors and cancer patients. This CDR3 contains 18 residues. The germline gives CDR1 SEHNR, CDR2 FQNEAQ (reference sequence). Trimming removed 1 base from V and 0 bases from J; junction bases left unmatched: 8. Assay used: immunoSEQ multiplex PCR; TCRdb lists only in-frame clones, some missing. The sample holds roughly 70,000 clones; about 80% are singletons and the top ten take about 26%. Sequencing was done on a sample of blood. The clonotype comes from a man in his fifties or sixties in good health. The chain couples TRBV7-9 to TRBJ2-3; 9 nucleotides agree with TRBD2. The CDR3 bases are TGTGCCAGCAGCTTAGGTCTAGCGGGACCCCCGAGCACAGATACGCAGTATTTT. It yields the protein CASSLGLAGPPSTDTQYF. The entire variable domain, with the rest obtained from reference TRBV7-9 and TRBJ2-3, is as follows: DTGVSQNPRHKITKRGQNVTFRCDPISEHNRLYWYRQTLGQGPEFLTYFQNEAQLEKSRLLSDRFSAERPKGSFSTLEIQRTEQGDSAMYLCASSLGLAGPPSTDTQYFGPGTRLTVL.